Listed here is a single T cell receptor beta chain. The CDR3 consists of 16 residues. CDR1 and CDR2 (germline): SEHNR, FQNEAQ (reference sequence). V lost 5 bases and J lost 3, with 17 bases in between. This record comes from a study of response to subunit inactivated influenza vaccine. One entry per CDR3 protein, called by TCRdb with MiXCR from the RT-PCR reads. Found here are under 950,000 distinct CDR3 sequences, roughly 20% of them singletons; the top ten hold 10%. J is TRBJ2-1 and V is TRBV7-9; D not resolved. The receptor was isolated from a man aged 45-60 years who received an inactivated influenza vaccine. The material sequenced was PBMCs from blood, taken roughly 5 days after vaccination. Written as DNA, the CDR3 is TGTGCCAGCAGCCCATGGGTACCCCGAAGCTACAATGAGCAGTTCTTC. This sequence encodes CASSPWVPRSYNEQFF.